These 15 T cell receptor beta chains were all obtained from the same sample, sequenced in a study of shared T cell receptors in the human thymus. Clones were sequenced by immunoSEQ multiplex PCR, and TCRdb holds only the in-frame ones, with some missing. This sample has about 660,000 clones, with around 87% found just once. A further study also used this sample, focusing on human thymus T cells.

Specimen: thymocytes. The receptors derive from a boy younger than two with a congenital heart defect.

The rearrangement joins TRBV21-1 to TRBJ1-5; the table assigns TRBD1, which was not confirmed against the DNA. TRBV21-1 is a recognized pseudogene. CDR3 length: 11 amino acids. The CDR3 region is CASAGHQPQHF. CDR3 sequence (DNA): TGTGCCAGCGCAGGGCATCAGCCCCAGCATTTT.

The chain joins TRBV28 to TRBJ2-5; the match to TRBD2 covers 8 bases. This CDR3 is built from 17 residues. Germline assignment: CDR1 MDHEN and CDR2 SYDVKM. V gave up 5 bases and J gave up 10 bases; unmatched junction bases: 21. The CDR3 loop reads CASSPALSGKTQIGQYF. The CDR3 nucleotides are TGTGCCAGCAGTCCCGCCCTTAGCGGGAAAACGCAGATCGGCCAGTACTTC.

The gene calls are TRBV4-3 and TRBJ1-3, with TRBD1 matching over 9 bases. The length of the CDR3 is 17 residues. The germline CDR1 and CDR2 sequences are LGHNA and YSLEER. After removal of 6 bases from V and 0 bases from J, the junction contained 9 bases not matched to a gene. The CDR3 protein is CASRGQGEGGSGNTIYF. As DNA, the CDR3 is TGCGCCAGCAGGGGACAGGGTGAAGGGGGCTCTGGAAACACCATATATTTT.

The chain recombines TRBV28 with TRBJ1-1; D is uncertain. V dropped 5 bases and J dropped 2 bases, with 15 bases sitting between them. This CDR3 spans 15 amino acids. Per germline, CDR1 MDHEN and CDR2 SYDVKM. CDR3 amino acids: CASSPIPGVNTEAFF. The CDR3 bases are TGTGCCAGCAGTCCCATCCCCGGGGTTAACACTGAAGCTTTCTTT.

The V gene is TRBV5-4, the J gene TRBJ1-3; D possibly corresponds to TRBD1 (5 bases). CDR3 length: 17 residues. V lost 4 bases to trimming and J lost 0 bases, with 17 bases between them. Germline-derived CDR1 and CDR2 are SGHNT and YYREEE (reference sequence). CDR3 sequence reads: CASSKEGPGNSGNTIYF. CDR3 bases: TGTGCCAGCAGCAAGGAAGGCCCAGGGAACTCTGGAAACACCATATATTTT.

The J gene is TRBJ1-5, the V gene TRBV4-2; a weak D match, TRBD1 (6 bases). CDR3 length: 16 residues. V lost 3 bases to trimming and J lost 1 base, with 13 bases between them. Germline V gene lookup returns CDR1 LGHNA and CDR2 YNFKEQ. The CDR3 protein is CASSQKGESSNQPQHF. Here the CDR3 DNA reads TGTGCCAGCAGCCAGAAGGGGGAGTCAAGCAATCAGCCCCAGCATTTT.

The chain employs TRBV6-1 and TRBJ2-7; D gene unclear. Germline values: CDR1 MNHNS, CDR2 SASEGT. This CDR3 comprises 12 residues. Trimming removed 9 bases at V and 0 bases at J, with 9 bases between. The CDR3 DNA is TGTGCCAGTTTGGGCTTCTCCTACGAGCAGTACTTC. Protein sequence: CASLGFSYEQYF.

This clone occurred a few times. The chain combines TRBV27 with TRBJ2-7, with 12 bases matching TRBD2. V lost 3 bases, J lost 2 bases, and 14 bases stayed unmatched. CDR1 and CDR2 (germline): MNHEY, SMNVEV (reference sequence). CDR3 length: 19 residues. CDR3 protein: CASSLKSHRLAGDPYEQYF. As DNA, the CDR3 is TGTGCCAGCAGTTTGAAGTCCCACCGACTAGCGGGGGATCCCTACGAGCAGTACTTC.

This clone was detected once. The chain links TRBV30 to TRBJ1-2; 7 bases agree with TRBD1. The length of the CDR3 is 11 residues. CDR1 and CDR2 from the germline V gene are GTSNPN and SVGIG (reference sequence). Here the CDR3 reads CEGGLSRGYTF. The CDR3 coding sequence is TGTGAAGGGGGCCTCTCTCGAGGCTACACCTTC. Supplemented by reference TRBV30 and TRBJ1-2, the full variable domain reads SQTIHQWPATLVQPVGSPLSLECTVEGTSNPNLYWYRQAAGRGLQLLFYSVGIGQISSEVPQNLSASRPQDRQFILSSKKLLLSDSGFYLCEGGLSRGYTFGSGTRLTVV.

This clone was counted between two and nine times. The chain recombines TRBV7-9 with TRBJ2-7, with TRBD1 as a possible D gene (6 bases). The V gene lost 0 bases and the J gene lost 6 bases, with 6 bases spanning the gap. In germline, CDR1 is SEHNR, CDR2 FQNEAQ (reference sequence). This CDR3 region has 12 residues. The CDR3 nucleotides read TGTGCCAGCAGCTTAGCGGGGGCCGAGCAGTACTTC. This translates into CASSLAGAEQYF.

This rearrangement joins TRBV5-6 to TRBJ2-5, with 10 bases that match TRBD2. Trimming took 0 bases from V and 6 from J; bases not matched to a gene: 11. The CDR3 totals 17 residues. Germline values: CDR1 SGHDT, CDR2 YYEEEE. The CDR3 here is CASSLAGGLAGVQTQYF. The CDR3 DNA is TGTGCCAGCAGCTTGGCCGGGGGGCTAGCGGGAGTACAGACCCAGTACTTC.

The chain couples TRBV12-2 to TRBJ1-1; the table's D call, TRBD1, was not checked against the DNA. TRBV12-2 is reported as a pseudogene. This CDR3 is 13 amino acids long. The CDR3 coding sequence is TGTGCAAGTCGCTTAGTAGACACCCTTGAAGCTTTCTTT. Its protein is CASRLVDTLEAFF.

The chain recombines TRBV6-5 with TRBJ2-1; D remains unclear. Germline V gives CDR1 MNHEY, CDR2 SVGAGI. CDR3 length equals 14 residues. The V end was cut by 4 bases, the J end by 7 bases, with 14 bases between. Written as DNA, the CDR3 is TGTGCCAGCAGTTTGGCAAAGATGATGAATGAGCAGTTCTTC. Encoded protein: CASSLAKMMNEQFF.

V gene TRBV19 combines with J gene TRBJ2-7, with D maybe TRBD2 (6 bases). The germline gives CDR1 LNHDA, CDR2 SQIVND (reference sequence). V was pared by 0 bases and J by 2 bases, with 14 bases between. The CDR3 runs 16 residues. CDR3 amino acids: CASSIERRGRTYEQYF. In DNA form, the CDR3 reads TGTGCCAGTAGTATAGAGAGGCGGGGCAGGACCTACGAGCAGTACTTC.

The rearrangement links TRBV6-4 to TRBJ1-5; 8 bases are a match to TRBD1. The V gene's germline CDR1 is MRHNA and CDR2 SNTAGT. With V trimmed by 5 bases and J by 0 bases, 15 bases remained unmatched. The CDR3 totals 19 residues. The CDR3 loop is CASSLGQGEVDYSNQPQHF. The CDR3, as DNA: TGTGCCAGCAGTTTAGGACAGGGCGAAGTAGATTATAGCAATCAGCCCCAGCATTTT.